Sequencing of this T cell receptor (beta chain) was carried out in a study of T cell changes during pregnancy in multiple sclerosis. Clones were sequenced by immunoSEQ multiplex PCR, and TCRdb holds only the in-frame ones, with some missing. The data hold approximately 33,000 clones, with roughly 94% observed a single time. The count of this clone is one. CDR3 length equals 14 residues. Germline V gene sequence: CDR1 SGHNT, CDR2 YYREEE (reference sequence). Trimming shortened V by 0 bases and J by 2 bases, and 8 bases separated the two germline ends. This clonotype was sampled from a female donor with multiple sclerosis, enrolled in a pregnancy study. The chain employs TRBV5-4 and TRBJ2-5; no definite D call. This sample comprised CD4+ T cells from peripheral blood mononuclear cells, obtained after pregnancy. CDR3 amino acids: CASSLGTAQETQYF. The CDR3 bases are TGTGCCAGCAGCTTGGGAACAGCTCAAGAGACCCAGTACTTC.